This T cell receptor (beta chain) was captured by sequencing in a study of vaccination effects on CD4 cells after COVID-19. To note about this clone: Its specificity is unknown.

The ViraFEST assay expanded antigen-specific CD4+ T cells with viral peptide pools before sequencing. Culturing for around ten days preceded CD4+ T cell isolation. No vaccinee had earlier SARS-CoV-2 infection, and nucleocapsid antibodies were negative. Clones were read by immunoSEQ multiplex PCR, and TCRdb kept only the in-frame ones, dropping some. This table has some 28,000 clones, around 72% appearing once. The receptor's source is a human donor who received a COVID-19 vaccine. The sample was CD4+ T cells from PBMCs cultured with SARS-CoV-2 spike peptides, taken before COVID-19 vaccination.

The CDR3 nucleotides read TGTGCCAGCAGCTTAGATCCGGGGGGTGGAATTGAGCAGTTCTTC. This translates into CASSLDPGGGIEQFF. The chain carries TRBV11-2 and TRBJ2-1; 7 bases fit TRBD2. The germline gives CDR1 SGHAT, CDR2 FQNNGV. Trimming removed 0 bases from V and 9 bases from J; junction bases left unmatched: 8. The CDR3 is 15 amino acids.